The 30 T cell receptor beta chains presented below share a single source sample, sequenced in a study of CD8 T cells in ankylosing spondylitis (dated by TCRdb to the late 2010s). What the work shows at the level of the full study, not this receptor alone: Blood from ankylosing spondylitis patients appeared to be characterized by a TCR beta motif made up of seven or eight highly homologous amino acid variants.

To prepare the library, 5' RACE was applied. Sequencing was performed on an Illumina HiSeq 2500. The public sequencing data were trimmed at Q25 with fastp and processed into clonotypes with MiXCR by TCRdb, which kept only in-frame beta chains. Entries that share a CDR3 protein sequence are merged under the most common genes and DNA. The sample has 350,000 or so distinct CDR3 sequences on record, around 8% of them singletons. 14% to 15% of the sample rests with the top ten. No antigen has been identified for these receptors. Sequencing was performed on blood, either unsorted or a sorted T cell fraction (not recorded which). All receptors come from a male donor with ankylosing spondylitis.

This clonotype was counted only a few times. The rearrangement joins TRBV6-1 to TRBJ1-1; D possibly corresponds to TRBD1 (5 bases). The V end lost 7 bases, the J end lost 1 base, and 10 bases lay between the germline ends. CDR3 length: 13 amino acids. CDR1 MNHNS and CDR2 SASEGT come from the germline V gene. The DNA for the CDR3 is TGTGCCAGCAAGAGGGACGGGAACACTGAAGCTTTCTTT. It encodes CASKRDGNTEAFF.

V gene TRBV6-5 combines with J gene TRBJ2-1, with TRBD1 matching over 8 bases. This CDR3 is 15 amino acids long. Germline V lookup: CDR1 MNHEY, CDR2 SVGAGI. After removal of 4 bases from V and 5 bases from J, the junction contained 7 bases not matched to a gene. CDR3 DNA sequence: TGTGCCAGCAGTTCCGGGACAGGTCCTGACAATGAGCAGTTCTTC. Translated: CASSSGTGPDNEQFF.

This clonotype has at least ten counts. This chain links TRBV5-1 with TRBJ1-4; 10 positions agree with TRBD1. CDR3 length equals 18 residues. Trimming removed 3 bases from V and 8 bases from J; junction bases left unmatched: 16. Germline V gene lookup returns CDR1 SGHRS and CDR2 YFSETQ. The CDR3 here is CASSSLTGGSAGTEKLFF. The CDR3 region has the DNA TGCGCCAGCAGCTCCCTGACAGGGGGCTCGGCTGGGACCGAAAAACTGTTTTTT.

This clonotype turned up a few times. The chain joins TRBV4-1 to TRBJ2-4, with D possibly TRBD1 on 6 matching bases. CDR1 and CDR2 from the germline V gene are MGHRA and YSYEKL. The CDR3 contains 15 residues. Trimming took off 2 bases at V and 7 bases at J, with 15 bases between the two ends. The CDR3 region has the DNA TGCGCCAGCAGCCAATTCAGGGGTCGAGGCAACATTCAGTACTTC. It translates to CASSQFRGRGNIQYF.

This chain's CDR3 is CASSTGTSQYEQYF. CDR3 nucleotides: TGTGCCAGCAGTACCGGGACTAGCCAGTACGAGCAGTACTTC. This chain uses TRBV12-3 or TRBV12-4 with TRBJ2-7, with 9 bases that match TRBD2. The CDR3 is 14 residues long. The V and J ends lost 5 bases and 4 bases, in that order; junction bases with no gene match: 6.

In its sample, this clonotype was seen a few times. The J gene is TRBJ2-7, the V gene TRBV7-3; D is ambiguous. The CDR3 loop spans 16 amino acids. Trimming pared 2 bases from V and 2 bases from J, leaving 16 bases between. Germline V gene lookup returns CDR1 SGHTA and CDR2 FQGTGA. This chain's CDR3 is CASSLSYLSHTYEQYF. The CDR3 nucleotides read TGTGCCAGCAGCTTATCTTACCTTTCGCATACCTACGAGCAGTACTTC.

This clonotype has ten or more counts. The gene calls are TRBV29-1 and TRBJ2-7; no firm D call. Germline V lookup: CDR1 SQVTM, CDR2 ANQGSEA. The CDR3 is 12 residues long. Trimming shortened V by 4 bases and J by 0 bases, and 7 bases separated the two germline ends. The CDR3 coding sequence is TGCAGCGTTGTCGCCAGCTCCTACGAGCAGTACTTC. It translates to CSVVASSYEQYF.

This clonotype was seen a handful of times. V gene TRBV2 combines with J gene TRBJ2-2, with 14 nucleotides matching TRBD2. V was pared by 4 bases and J by 5 bases, with 0 bases of the junction left unmatched. Per germline, CDR1 SNHLY and CDR2 FYNNEI. The CDR3 has 15 residues. CDR3 sequence: CASSGTSGRTGELFF. The CDR3, as DNA: TGTGCCAGCAGTGGGACTAGCGGGAGGACCGGGGAGCTGTTTTTT.

The V gene is TRBV3-1, the J gene TRBJ2-5; perhaps TRBD2 as D (5 bases). The germline V gene encodes CDR1 LGHDT and CDR2 YNNKEL (reference sequence). The CDR3 spans 14 residues. Trimming removed 3 bases at V and 2 bases at J, with 10 bases between. The CDR3 bases are TGTGCCAGCAGCCACGGACGGGGTCAAGAGACCCAGTACTTC. Residues: CASSHGRGQETQYF.

This clonotype was seen more than once but under ten times. The V and J genes are TRBV3-1 and TRBJ2-4; the D call may be TRBD1 or TRBD2 (5 bases each). Per the germline V gene, CDR1 is LGHDT and CDR2 is YNNKEL (reference sequence). CDR3 size: 14 residues. The germline V and J ends were trimmed by 5 bases and 0 bases, with 8 bases remaining between them. The chain's CDR3 is CASSGTLAKNIQYF. The CDR3 DNA is TGTGCCAGCAGCGGGACCCTAGCCAAAAACATTCAGTACTTC.

This clonotype was counted between two and nine times. The chain joins TRBV27 to TRBJ2-1; D uncertain. The germline V gene encodes CDR1 MNHEY and CDR2 SMNVEV (reference sequence). The CDR3 contains 17 residues. V was shortened by 5 bases and J by 10 bases, with 27 bases between the two germline ends. CDR3 region: CASSPAKGPRQILEQFF. CDR3 DNA sequence: TGTGCCAGCAGTCCCGCGAAGGGCCCGCGGCAGATATTAGAGCAGTTCTTC.

The chain recombines TRBV9 with TRBJ2-3; D is unclear. This CDR3 has 13 residues. Trimming took off 0 bases at V and 2 bases at J, with 4 bases between the two ends. Per the germline V gene, CDR1 is SGDLS and CDR2 is YYNGEE. CDR3 loop: CASSVAVTDTQYF. CDR3 in DNA: TGTGCCAGCAGCGTAGCGGTCACAGATACGCAGTATTTT.

This clonotype was counted many times. The V call is TRBV28, the J call TRBJ1-3; 9 bases map to TRBD1. The CDR3 loop spans 16 amino acids. V trimming: 4 bases; J trimming: 1 base; junction bases outside the gene matches: 5. CDR1 and CDR2 (germline): MDHEN, SYDVKM. In nucleotides, the CDR3 is TGTGCCAGCAGTTCCATGACAGGGGGTTCTGGAAACACCATATATTTT. It specifies CASSSMTGGSGNTIYF.

The V call is TRBV20-1, the J call TRBJ2-1; 9 nucleotides line up with TRBD2. Germline-derived CDR1 and CDR2 are DFQATT and SNEGSKA (reference sequence). This CDR3 has 16 residues. V was clipped by 1 base and J by 1 base; unmatched bases: 5. As DNA, the CDR3 is TGCAGTGCTAGAGTGGCGGCGGGGGGGTCCTACAATGAGCAGTTCTTC. Its protein is CSARVAAGGSYNEQFF.

This clonotype showed up many times. This sequence joins TRBV6-2 or TRBV6-3 and TRBJ1-2; no reliable D call. V gave up 2 bases and J gave up 8 bases, with 9 bases separating them. The CDR3 loop spans 12 amino acids. From germline, CDR1 is MNHEY and CDR2 SVGEGT. CDR3 DNA: TGTGCCAGCAGTTACCCCCTAGGCGGCTACACCTTC. Residues: CASSYPLGGYTF.

This clonotype has a handful of counts. The rearrangement joins TRBV6-5 to TRBJ1-6; D is uncertain. Trimming removed 1 base from V and 6 bases from J, with 7 bases in between. CDR1 and CDR2 from the germline V gene are MNHEY and SVGAGI. The CDR3 covers 14 residues. The CDR3 bases are TGTGCCAGCAGTTACTTGGACCGTAATTCACCCCTCCACTTT. It encodes CASSYLDRNSPLHF.

This clonotype has only a few counts. CDR3 in amino acids: CSALPRDRVTGELFF. The CDR3 nucleotides are TGCAGCGCCCTGCCCCGGGACAGGGTGACCGGGGAGCTGTTTTTT. The chain joins TRBV29-1 to TRBJ2-2; 9 bases match TRBD1. Germline-derived CDR1 and CDR2 are SQVTM and ANQGSEA. The CDR3 totals 15 residues. With 7 bases clipped from V and 5 bases from J, the junction kept 11 bases outside the gene matches.

At least ten counts were recorded for this clonotype. This sequence joins TRBV14 and TRBJ1-5; unclear D gene. The V and J ends lost 0 bases and 0 bases respectively, with 0 bases between them. CDR1 and CDR2 (germline): SGHDN, FVKESK. The CDR3 is 13 amino acids. The CDR3 sequence: CASSQDSNQPQHF. CDR3 sequence (DNA): TGTGCCAGCAGCCAAGATAGCAATCAGCCCCAGCATTTT. Complete variable domain (other parts from reference TRBV14 and TRBJ1-5): EAGVTQFPSHSVIEKGQTVTLRCDPISGHDNLYWYRRVMGKEIKFLLHFVKESKQDESGMPNNRFLAERTGGTYSTLKVQPAELEDSGVYFCASSQDSNQPQHFGDGTRLSIL.

This clonotype was detected ten times or more. The genes are TRBV3-1 and TRBJ2-2; D remains ambiguous. This CDR3 region has 14 residues. Per the germline V gene, CDR1 is LGHDT and CDR2 is YNNKEL (reference sequence). V was clipped by 4 bases and J by 5 bases, with 11 bases between them. CDR3 loop: CASSPQYRTGELFF. The DNA of the CDR3 is TGTGCCAGCAGCCCTCAATATCGTACCGGGGAGCTGTTTTTT.

Remarks on this clonotype: Possible read error: a much larger clone is one base away. This sequence joins TRBV5-1 and TRBJ1-1; D call uncertain. The CDR3 is 14 amino acids. The germline V gene has CDR1 SGHRS and CDR2 YFSETQ. V was pared by 4 bases and J by 3 bases, with 13 bases between. The DNA for the CDR3 is TGCGCCAGCAGCCTTCGCCGGGTGGACACTGAAGCTTTCTTT. It yields the protein CASSLRRVDTEAFF.

In this sample, this clonotype turned up a few times. This chain joins TRBV5-1 and TRBJ2-3; the D gene is possibly TRBD2 (5 bases). Trimming pared 1 base from V and 0 bases from J, leaving 9 bases between. The CDR3 sequence is 15 residues long. The germline gives CDR1 SGHRS, CDR2 YFSETQ. The CDR3 region has the DNA TGCGCCAGCAGCTTGCCAGCGGATAGCACAGATACGCAGTATTTT. Its protein is CASSLPADSTDTQYF.

This clonotype appeared many times. The chain recombines TRBV28 with TRBJ2-1; D gene uncertain. CDR1 is MDHEN, CDR2 SYDVKM, per germline. The CDR3 covers 12 residues. Trimming left V 2 bases short and J 4 bases short, with 3 bases between. Here the CDR3 DNA reads TGTGCCAGCAGTTTACGGTACAATGAGCAGTTCTTC. It translates to CASSLRYNEQFF.

V and J are TRBV18 and TRBJ2-5; the D is unclear. This CDR3 spans 13 amino acids. Germline CDR1 is KGHSH and CDR2 is LQKENI. V lost 3 bases, J lost 2 bases, and 7 bases lay in between. This CDR3 is CASSPINQETQYF. The CDR3 region has the DNA TGTGCCAGCTCACCCATAAATCAAGAGACCCAGTACTTC.

This chain connects TRBV18 to TRBJ2-2; 7 bases align to TRBD2. The germline V gene has CDR1 KGHSH and CDR2 LQKENI. The CDR3 length is 16 residues. V shed 3 bases and J 0 bases; nucleotides not matched to a gene: 4. The CDR3 is CASSPASGANTGELFF. The CDR3 DNA is TGTGCCAGCTCACCGGCCAGCGGGGCGAACACCGGGGAGCTGTTTTTT. The variable domain in full, completed from reference TRBV18 and TRBJ2-2, reads NAGVMQNPRHLVRRRGQEARLRCSPMKGHSHVYWYRQLPEEGLKFMVYLQKENIIDESGMPKERFSAEFPKEGPSILRIQQVVRGDSAAYFCASSPASGANTGELFFGEGSRLTVL.

The rearrangement links TRBV6-1 to TRBJ1-2, with D unresolved. Germline loops: CDR1 MNHNS, CDR2 SASEGT. The V gene lost 2 bases and the J gene lost 8 bases, with 15 bases spanning the gap. There are 14 residues in the CDR3. The CDR3 region has the DNA TGTGCCAGCAGTGAATTAAGGAACCCGTCGGGCTACACCTTC. This encodes CASSELRNPSGYTF.

This clonotype was recorded many times. V and J are TRBV29-1 and TRBJ1-1; D not resolved. Germline CDR1 reads SQVTM; CDR2 reads ANQGSEA. Between the trimmed V and J ends, which lost 3 bases and 5 bases, there was a span of 10 bases. The length of the CDR3 is 12 residues. The CDR3 DNA reads as TGCAGCGTTGACCGGGTAGGGACTGAAGCTTTCTTT. Encoded protein: CSVDRVGTEAFF.

In this sample, this clonotype turned up many times. The chain recombines TRBV5-1 with TRBJ2-7; a weak D match, TRBD1 (5 bases). V lost 1 base to trimming and J lost 5 bases, with 19 bases between them. The germline V gene encodes CDR1 SGHRS and CDR2 YFSETQ. CDR3 length equals 16 residues. CDR3 nucleotide sequence: TGCGCCAGCAGCTTGTCCGGGCCCTCAAAGGGGCACGAGCAGTACTTC. Its translation is CASSLSGPSKGHEQYF.

The chain carries TRBV24-1 and TRBJ2-1; D unresolved. The germline V gene has CDR1 KGHDR and CDR2 SFDVKD. Deletions cut 5 bases from V and 0 bases from J, with 7 bases between. The length of the CDR3 is 14 residues. CDR3 residues: CATSARSSYNEQFF. As DNA, the CDR3 is TGTGCCACCAGTGCCCGAAGCTCCTACAATGAGCAGTTCTTC.

This clonotype was seen a few times. The chain combines TRBV29-1 with TRBJ2-1; 8 nucleotides agree with TRBD2. Germline CDR1 is SQVTM and CDR2 is ANQGSEA. Losses at the gene ends were 7 bases for V and 10 bases for J; bases not matched to a gene: 12. The CDR3 runs 13 residues. CDR3 sequence (DNA): TGCAGCGCCCGCCCGGGACTAGGTTCAGAGCAGTTCTTC. Translated: CSARPGLGSEQFF.

This sequence joins TRBV6-2 or TRBV6-3 and TRBJ1-2; D gene ambiguous. V lost 0 bases, J lost 0 bases, and 8 bases lay in between. Germline V CDR1 and CDR2: MNHEY, SVGEGT. This CDR3 has 15 amino acids. CDR3 in DNA: TGTGCCAGCAGTTACTCGGTCACCACTAACTATGGCTACACCTTC. Its translation: CASSYSVTTNYGYTF.